The next 26 T cell receptor beta chains were all read from a single sample in a study of T cells in Graves' hyperthyroidism and ophthalmopathy. RNA transcripts were the template for amplifying TCR beta CDR3 regions. The HTBI primer set drove a first-round RT-PCR of the TCR CDR3. Using its own MiXCR run on the multiplex PCR reads, TCRdb lists one record per CDR3 protein. The sample records about 410,000 distinct CDR3 sequences, approximately 14% being singletons. Input material: blood. The source is a woman in her thirties with Graves' ophthalmopathy.

This clonotype was seen only a few times. A read error may explain this, as a much larger clone is one base away. The rearrangement uses TRBV7-2 and TRBJ1-1, with 7 bases identical to TRBD1. The CDR3 length is 12 residues. The germline V gene encodes CDR1 SGHTA and CDR2 FQGNSA. V was clipped by 0 bases and J by 12 bases; unmatched bases: 4. The CDR3 protein is CASSLARGRSFF. Here the CDR3 DNA reads TGTGCCAGCAGCTTAGCCAGGGGGAGATCTTTCTTT.

This clonotype was seen more than once but under ten times. With a much larger clone just one base away, this may be a read error. The chain is built from TRBV28 and TRBJ2-2, with D possibly matching TRBD2 (5 bases). V lost 2 bases to trimming and J lost 6 bases, with 13 bases between them. The CDR3 contains 15 residues. Germline-derived CDR1 and CDR2 are MDHEN and SYDVKM. This chain's CDR3 is CASSLPSGYAGELFF. The DNA for the CDR3 is TGTGCCAGCAGTTTACCCAGCGGCTACGCCGGGGAGCTGTTTTTT.

This clonotype was seen at least ten times. The rearrangement links TRBV7-9 to TRBJ2-7; D is unresolved. From germline, CDR1 is SEHNR and CDR2 FQNEAQ (reference sequence). The length of the CDR3 is 14 residues. V shed 0 bases and J shed 1 base, with 7 bases lying between them. CDR3 loop: CASSLARSSYEQYF. For the CDR3, the DNA is TGTGCCAGCAGCTTAGCGCGAAGTTCCTACGAGCAGTACTTC.

This clonotype was detected only a few times. The chain uses TRBV7-9 and TRBJ1-5, with 7 positions matching TRBD1. Germline CDR1 and CDR2: SEHNR and FQNEAQ (reference sequence). The CDR3 runs to 15 residues. J was trimmed by 1 base and V by 5 bases; bases with no gene match: 5. The CDR3 is CASSPDRVSNQPQHF. The CDR3 DNA follows: TGTGCCAGCAGCCCTGACAGGGTGAGCAATCAGCCCCAGCATTTT.

This clonotype was seen at least ten times. The CDR3 DNA reads TGTGCCAGCAGTGAATGGCGGGGGGAGCAGTTCTTC. Its translation: CASSEWRGEQFF. The rearrangement joins TRBV2 to TRBJ2-1; 7 bases fit TRBD2. With 2 bases clipped from V and 10 bases from J, the junction kept 2 bases outside the gene matches. The germline gives CDR1 SNHLY, CDR2 FYNNEI. The CDR3 extends over 12 amino acids.

This clonotype has at least ten counts. The chain couples TRBV12-3 or TRBV12-4 to TRBJ1-1; D is unresolved. The CDR3 loop spans 12 amino acids. V lost 3 bases, J lost 10 bases, and 12 bases lay in between. The CDR3 region is CASSLTHAVAFF. CDR3 DNA: TGTGCCAGCAGTTTGACTCACGCCGTAGCTTTCTTT.

V and J are TRBV7-9 and TRBJ1-4; 10 nucleotides match TRBD1. The V and J ends lost 5 bases and 7 bases, in that order; junction bases with no gene match: 10. Per the germline V gene, CDR1 is SEHNR and CDR2 is FQNEAQ (reference sequence). The CDR3 contains 16 residues. The CDR3 DNA reads as TGTGCCAGCAGCGCAACCGGGACAGGGGTAACTGAAAAACTGTTTTTT. Protein sequence: CASSATGTGVTEKLFF.

At least ten counts were recorded for this clonotype. The V and J genes are TRBV5-1 and TRBJ1-2; no definite D call. Germline values: CDR1 SGHRS, CDR2 YFSETQ. Trimming stripped 0 bases from V and 8 bases from J, with 17 bases between. CDR3 length: 15 residues. Written as DNA, the CDR3 is TGCGCCAGCAGCTTGGTGGTCTGGGCCGCTGGAGGCTACACCTTC. As protein: CASSLVVWAAGGYTF.

This clonotype was found many times. CDR3 protein: CASSSPDYQTQYF. The CDR3 nucleotides read TGTGCCAGCAGTTCCCCCGATTATCAGACCCAGTACTTC. The chain combines TRBV28 with TRBJ2-5; D gene ambiguous. Trimming took off 4 bases at V and 6 bases at J, with 12 bases between the two ends. This CDR3 is 13 amino acids long. Germline V gives CDR1 MDHEN, CDR2 SYDVKM.

This clonotype was seen repeatedly, ten times or more. The chain links TRBV28 to TRBJ1-6, with D possibly being TRBD1 (6 bases). Germline V gene lookup returns CDR1 MDHEN and CDR2 SYDVKM. Trimming stripped 4 bases from V and 7 bases from J, with 17 bases between. The CDR3 contains 16 residues. The CDR3, as DNA: TGTGCCAGCAGTTCCCTGAGGGAAGGGGGGAATTCACCCCTCCACTTT. This encodes CASSSLREGGNSPLHF.

CDR3 region: CASSYSGLAGVYNEQFF. As DNA, the CDR3 is TGTGCCAGCAGTTACTCTGGGCTAGCGGGGGTCTACAATGAGCAGTTCTTC. V is TRBV6-5 and J is TRBJ2-1; TRBD2 aligns across 10 bases. After removal of 0 bases from V and 3 bases from J, the junction contained 5 bases not matched to a gene. There are 17 residues in the CDR3. The germline V gene encodes CDR1 MNHEY and CDR2 SVGAGI.

This clonotype was detected only a few times. The chain joins TRBV5-6 to TRBJ2-5; D is possibly TRBD2 (5 bases). The CDR3 loop spans 15 amino acids. Looked up from germline, CDR1 is SGHDT and CDR2 is YYEEEE. V lost 4 bases and J 8 bases, leaving 21 bases between the germline ends. This CDR3 reads CASSVATRRGRTQYF. The CDR3 DNA reads as TGTGCCAGCAGCGTCGCCACTCGCCGGGGTCGAACCCAGTACTTC.

This clonotype has a handful of counts. The V gene is TRBV28, the J gene TRBJ2-5; possible D gene TRBD2, 6 bases. The V gene's germline CDR1 is MDHEN and CDR2 SYDVKM. The V end lost 6 bases, the J end lost 3 bases, and 14 bases lay between the germline ends. CDR3 length: 14 residues. The DNA for the CDR3 is TGTGCCAGCAGGCTTCGGGACTGGGAAGAGACCCAGTACTTC. It codes for CASRLRDWEETQYF.

This clonotype was seen a handful of times. The junction departs from the called germline gene at one end, perhaps through a read error. The rearrangement joins TRBV7-3 to TRBJ2-6; TRBD1 agrees at 10 bases. This CDR3 is 18 amino acids long. CDR1 and CDR2 from the germline V gene are SGHTA and FQGTGA. The CDR3 region is CTSSLGTGVSSGANVLTF. CDR3 in DNA: TGTACCAGCAGCTTAGGGACAGGGGTTTCCTCTGGGGCCAACGTCCTGACTTTC.

This clonotype came up many times. This sequence joins TRBV7-9 and TRBJ2-7; tentatively, D is TRBD2 (5 bases). Trimming took 4 bases from V and 2 from J, leaving 21 bases between them. The CDR3 contains 17 residues. Germline CDR1 reads SEHNR; CDR2 reads FQNEAQ (reference sequence). CDR3 DNA: TGTGCCAGCAGCTCCACTAGGCGTGTGTCCGGGACCTACGAGCAGTACTTC. Its translation: CASSSTRRVSGTYEQYF. Full variable domain (rest looked up from reference TRBV7-9 and TRBJ2-7): DTGVSQNPRHKITKRGQNVTFRCDPISEHNRLYWYRQTLGQGPEFLTYFQNEAQLEKSRLLSDRFSAERPKGSFSTLEIQRTEQGDSAMYLCASSSTRRVSGTYEQYFGPGTRLTVT.

This clonotype occurred many times. The chain has TRBV29-1 and TRBJ2-1, with D uncertain. CDR3 length equals 12 residues. Deletions cut 6 bases from V and 5 bases from J, with 11 bases between. Germline CDR1 SQVTM, CDR2 ANQGSEA. The CDR3 here is CSVPDGNNEQFF. CDR3 in DNA: TGCAGCGTACCGGACGGAAACAATGAGCAGTTCTTC.

This chain connects TRBV29-1 to TRBJ1-1; D perhaps matches TRBD1 (5 bases). CDR3 size: 13 residues. The ends were cut back, 6 bases at V and 0 bases at J, with 11 bases in the middle. Germline CDR1 and CDR2: SQVTM and ANQGSEA. CDR3 protein: CSVDTDLNTEAFF. CDR3 in DNA: TGCAGCGTGGACACCGACCTGAACACTGAAGCTTTCTTT.

This clonotype was counted at least ten times. The V and J genes are TRBV7-9 and TRBJ2-7; D gene uncertain. The CDR3 is 11 residues long. Trimming stripped 0 bases from V and 7 bases from J, with 4 bases between. Germline values: CDR1 SEHNR, CDR2 FQNEAQ (reference sequence). The CDR3: CASSLAREQYF. For the CDR3, the DNA is TGTGCCAGCAGCTTAGCGAGGGAGCAGTACTTC. Full variable domain (remainder filled in from reference TRBV7-9 and TRBJ2-7): DTGVSQNPRHKITKRGQNVTFRCDPISEHNRLYWYRQTLGQGPEFLTYFQNEAQLEKSRLLSDRFSAERPKGSFSTLEIQRTEQGDSAMYLCASSLAREQYFGPGTRLTVT.

Many counts were recorded for this clonotype. The J gene is TRBJ2-5, the V gene TRBV6-1; possible D gene TRBD2, 5 bases. Per germline, CDR1 MNHNS and CDR2 SASEGT. The CDR3 spans 14 residues. V was clipped by 6 bases and J by 2 bases, with 13 bases between them. CDR3 in amino acids: CASRKTTGQETQYF. The CDR3 bases are TGTGCCAGCAGAAAAACTACGGGGCAAGAGACCCAGTACTTC.

This clonotype has at least ten counts. The chain links TRBV2 to TRBJ1-4; no clear D gene. V shed 8 bases and J shed 7 bases, with 11 bases lying between them. Germline V gene data show CDR1 as SNHLY and CDR2 as FYNNEI. The CDR3 length is 12 residues. CDR3 coding DNA: TGTGCCAGCGGTAGAGGTGGTGAAAAACTGTTTTTT. Amino acids: CASGRGGEKLFF.

With respect to this clonotype: Possible read error: a much larger clone is one base away. This sequence joins TRBV7-2 and TRBJ2-5; 9 bases agree with TRBD2. This CDR3 region has 15 residues. Germline-derived CDR1 and CDR2 are SGHTA and FQGNSA. For the CDR3, the DNA is TGTGCCAGCGTAACCTTAGCGGGGGAAGGGGAGACCCGGTACTTC. Its translation is CASVTLAGEGETRYF.

Many counts were recorded for this clonotype. V gene TRBV7-9 combines with J gene TRBJ1-4, with 9 positions matching TRBD1. J gave up 5 bases and V 5 bases, and 12 bases lay outside the gene matches. CDR3 size: 17 residues. The germline V gene encodes CDR1 SEHNR and CDR2 FQNEAQ (reference sequence). CDR3 sequence: CASSHPGQGGLNEKLFF. Written as DNA, the CDR3 is TGTGCCAGCAGCCACCCGGGACAGGGAGGATTGAATGAAAAACTGTTTTTT. The variable domain in full, completed from reference TRBV7-9 and TRBJ1-4, reads DTGVSQNPRHKITKRGQNVTFRCDPISEHNRLYWYRQTLGQGPEFLTYFQNEAQLEKSRLLSDRFSAERPKGSFSTLEIQRTEQGDSAMYLCASSHPGQGGLNEKLFFGSGTQLSVL.

This clonotype appeared a few times. The J gene is TRBJ2-4, the V gene TRBV15, with 8 bases identical to TRBD1. The V segment lost 0 bases and the J segment 7 bases; nucleotides outside the gene matches: 5. Germline V gives CDR1 LNHNV, CDR2 YYDKDF (reference sequence). The CDR3 loop spans 15 amino acids. The CDR3 DNA follows: TGTGCCACCAGCAGAGATCGGGGACAGGCGAACATTCAGTACTTC. Its translation: CATSRDRGQANIQYF.

This clonotype has a count of ten or more. A junction end diverges from the germline sequence, so it may reflect a read error. This sequence joins TRBV7-7 and TRBJ2-2; D is undetermined. Germline-derived CDR1 and CDR2 are SSHAT and FNYEAQ (reference sequence). CDR3 length: 13 residues. The CDR3 is CASSLEWAGELFF. The DNA for the CDR3 is TGTGCTAGCAGCTTAGAGTGGGCCGGGGAGCTGTTTTTT.

A few counts support this clonotype. This sequence joins TRBV29-1 and TRBJ2-7, with D unclear. The CDR3 loop spans 12 amino acids. Trimming removed 1 base from V and 5 bases from J, with 9 bases in between. Germline CDR1 and CDR2: SQVTM and ANQGSEA. The CDR3 sequence is CSVEAGIDEQYF. The CDR3 DNA reads as TGCAGCGTTGAAGCTGGGATTGACGAGCAGTACTTC.

This clonotype was counted many times. The J gene is TRBJ2-3, the V gene TRBV2, with TRBD1 identical over 8 bases. Per germline, CDR1 SNHLY and CDR2 FYNNEI. After removal of 5 bases from V and 5 bases from J, the junction contained 9 bases not matched to a gene. CDR3 length: 15 residues. CDR3 sequence: CASSIQGARLDTQYF. The CDR3 coding sequence is TGTGCCAGCAGTATCCAGGGGGCGCGGTTAGATACGCAGTATTTT.